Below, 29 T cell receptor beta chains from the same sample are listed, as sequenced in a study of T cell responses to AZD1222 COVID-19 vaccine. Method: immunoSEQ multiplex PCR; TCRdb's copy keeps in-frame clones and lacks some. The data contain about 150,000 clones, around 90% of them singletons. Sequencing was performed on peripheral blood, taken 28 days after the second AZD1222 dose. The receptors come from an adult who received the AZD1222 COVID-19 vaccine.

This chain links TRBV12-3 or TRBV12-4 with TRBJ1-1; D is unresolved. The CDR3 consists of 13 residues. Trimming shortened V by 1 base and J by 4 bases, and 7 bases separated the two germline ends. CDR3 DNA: TGTGCCAGCAGTTTAGACCGTGGCACTGAAGCTTTCTTT. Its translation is CASSLDRGTEAFF.

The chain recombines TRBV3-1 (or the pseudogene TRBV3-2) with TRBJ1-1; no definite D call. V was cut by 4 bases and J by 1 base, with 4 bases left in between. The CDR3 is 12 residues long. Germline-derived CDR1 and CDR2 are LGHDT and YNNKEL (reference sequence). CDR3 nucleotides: TGTGCCAGCAGCCTAAGGAACACTGAAGCTTTCTTT. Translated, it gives CASSLRNTEAFF.

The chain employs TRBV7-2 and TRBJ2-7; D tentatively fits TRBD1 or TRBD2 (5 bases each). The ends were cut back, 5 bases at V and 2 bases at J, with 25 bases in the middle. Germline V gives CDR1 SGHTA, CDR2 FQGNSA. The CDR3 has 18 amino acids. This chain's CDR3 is CASSPDPGADSIPYEQYF. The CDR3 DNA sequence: TGTGCCAGCAGCCCCGACCCTGGGGCGGACTCCATCCCCTACGAGCAGTACTTC. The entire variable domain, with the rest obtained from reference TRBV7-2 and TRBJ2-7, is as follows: GAGVSQSPSNKVTEKGKDVELRCDPISGHTALYWYRQSLGQGLEFLIYFQGNSAPDKSGLPSDRFSAERTGGSVSTLTIQRTQQEDSAVYLCASSPDPGADSIPYEQYFGPGTRLTVT.

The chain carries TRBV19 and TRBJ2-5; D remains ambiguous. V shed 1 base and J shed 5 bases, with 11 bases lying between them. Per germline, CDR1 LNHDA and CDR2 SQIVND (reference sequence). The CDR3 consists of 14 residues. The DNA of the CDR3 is TGTGCCAGTAGTATAGGCGGAGTAGGGGAGACCCAGTACTTC. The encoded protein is CASSIGGVGETQYF.

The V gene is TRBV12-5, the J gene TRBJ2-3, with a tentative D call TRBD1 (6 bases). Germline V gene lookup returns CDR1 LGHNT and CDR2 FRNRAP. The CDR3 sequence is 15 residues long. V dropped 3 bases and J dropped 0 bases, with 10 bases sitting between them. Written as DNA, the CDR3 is TGTGCTAGTGGTTTTGGGACATATAGCACAGATACGCAGTATTTT. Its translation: CASGFGTYSTDTQYF.

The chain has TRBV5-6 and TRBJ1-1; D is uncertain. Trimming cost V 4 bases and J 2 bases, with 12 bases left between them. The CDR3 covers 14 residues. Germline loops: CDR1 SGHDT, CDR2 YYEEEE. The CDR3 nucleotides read TGTGCCAGCAGCCCCGCGAGTACCAACACTGAAGCTTTCTTT. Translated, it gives CASSPASTNTEAFF. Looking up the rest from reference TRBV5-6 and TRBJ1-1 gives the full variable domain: DAGVTQSPTHLIKTRGQQVTLRCSPKSGHDTVSWYQQALGQGPQFIFQYYEEEERQRGNFPDRFSGHQFPNYSSELNVNALLLGDSALYLCASSPASTNTEAFFGQGTRLTVV.

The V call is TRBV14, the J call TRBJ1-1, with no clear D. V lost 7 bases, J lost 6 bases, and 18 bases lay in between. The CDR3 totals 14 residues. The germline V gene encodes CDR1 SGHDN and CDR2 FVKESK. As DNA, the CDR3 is TGTGCCAGCACCGAATATCGGGGTAGTTCTGAAGCTTTCTTT. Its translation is CASTEYRGSSEAFF.

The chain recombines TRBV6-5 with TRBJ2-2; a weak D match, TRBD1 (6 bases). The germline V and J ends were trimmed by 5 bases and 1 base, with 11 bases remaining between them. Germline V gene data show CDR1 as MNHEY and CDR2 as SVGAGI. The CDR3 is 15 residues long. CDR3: CASSTGTLNTGELFF. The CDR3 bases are TGTGCCAGCAGTACAGGGACATTGAACACCGGGGAGCTGTTTTTT.

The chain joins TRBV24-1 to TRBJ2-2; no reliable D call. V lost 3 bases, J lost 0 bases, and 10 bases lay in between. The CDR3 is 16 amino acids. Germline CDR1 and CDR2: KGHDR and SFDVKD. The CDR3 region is CATSDPSETNTGELFF. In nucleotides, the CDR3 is TGTGCCACCAGTGATCCCTCAGAAACGAACACCGGGGAGCTGTTTTTT.

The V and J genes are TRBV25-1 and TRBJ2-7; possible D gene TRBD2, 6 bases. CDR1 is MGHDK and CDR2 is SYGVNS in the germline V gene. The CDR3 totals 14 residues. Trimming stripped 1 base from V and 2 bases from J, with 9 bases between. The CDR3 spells CASSESGVPYEQYF. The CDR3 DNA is TGTGCCAGCAGTGAATCGGGGGTACCCTACGAGCAGTACTTC.

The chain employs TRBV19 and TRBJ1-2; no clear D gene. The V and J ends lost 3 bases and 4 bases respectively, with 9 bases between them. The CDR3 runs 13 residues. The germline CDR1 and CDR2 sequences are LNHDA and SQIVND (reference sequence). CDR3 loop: CASSIPFPYGYTF. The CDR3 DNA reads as TGTGCCAGTAGTATTCCCTTTCCCTATGGCTACACCTTC.

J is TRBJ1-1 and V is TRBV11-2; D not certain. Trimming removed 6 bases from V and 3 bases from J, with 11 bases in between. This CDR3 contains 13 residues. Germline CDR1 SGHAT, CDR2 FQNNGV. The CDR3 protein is CASSPTRDTEAFF. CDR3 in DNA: TGTGCCAGCAGTCCGACTAGGGACACTGAAGCTTTCTTT. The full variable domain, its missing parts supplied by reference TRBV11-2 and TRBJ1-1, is EAGVAQSPRYKIIEKRQSVAFWCNPISGHATLYWYQQILGQGPKLLIQFQNNGVVDDSQLPKDRFSAERLKGVDSTLKIQPAKLEDSAVYLCASSPTRDTEAFFGQGTRLTVV.

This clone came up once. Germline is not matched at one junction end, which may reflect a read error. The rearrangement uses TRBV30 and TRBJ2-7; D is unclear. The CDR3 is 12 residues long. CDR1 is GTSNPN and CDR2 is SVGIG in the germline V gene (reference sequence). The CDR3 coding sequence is TGTGCCTGGAGTGCCCCTCCTAGGGCACTTAACTTC. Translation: CAWSAPPRALNF.

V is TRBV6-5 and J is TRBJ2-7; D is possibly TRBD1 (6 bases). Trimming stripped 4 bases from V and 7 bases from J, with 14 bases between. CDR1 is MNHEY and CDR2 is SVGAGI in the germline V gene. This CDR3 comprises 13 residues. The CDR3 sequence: CASSSPLTGEQYF. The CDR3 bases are TGTGCCAGCAGTTCCCCCTTAACAGGGGAGCAGTACTTC.

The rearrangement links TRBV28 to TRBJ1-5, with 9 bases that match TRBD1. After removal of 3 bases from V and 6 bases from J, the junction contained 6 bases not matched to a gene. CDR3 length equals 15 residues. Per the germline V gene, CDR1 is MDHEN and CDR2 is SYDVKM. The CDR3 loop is CASSLGTGLGQPQHF. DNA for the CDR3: TGTGCCAGCAGTTTGGGGACAGGGTTAGGTCAGCCCCAGCATTTT.

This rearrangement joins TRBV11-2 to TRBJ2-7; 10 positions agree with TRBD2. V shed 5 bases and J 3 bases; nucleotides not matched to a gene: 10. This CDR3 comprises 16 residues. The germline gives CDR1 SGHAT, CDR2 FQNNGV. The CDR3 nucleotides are TGTGCCAGCAGCCTTAGCGGGACTAGCGAGCTCTACGAGCAGTACTTC. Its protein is CASSLSGTSELYEQYF.

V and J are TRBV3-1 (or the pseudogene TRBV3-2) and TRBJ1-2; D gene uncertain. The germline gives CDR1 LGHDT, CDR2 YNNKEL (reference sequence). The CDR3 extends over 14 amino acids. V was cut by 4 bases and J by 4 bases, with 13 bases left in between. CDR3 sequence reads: CASSPDTELYGYTF. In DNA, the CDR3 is TGTGCCAGCAGCCCTGACACAGAGCTCTATGGCTACACCTTC.

CDR3 DNA sequence: TGTGCCAGCAGTTACCGGAACACTGAAGCTTTCTTT. It translates to CASSYRNTEAFF. The chain is built from TRBV6-5 and TRBJ1-1; D remains unclear. V was shortened by 2 bases and J by 1 base, with 2 bases between the two germline ends. The length of the CDR3 is 12 residues. Per the germline V gene, CDR1 is MNHEY and CDR2 is SVGAGI.

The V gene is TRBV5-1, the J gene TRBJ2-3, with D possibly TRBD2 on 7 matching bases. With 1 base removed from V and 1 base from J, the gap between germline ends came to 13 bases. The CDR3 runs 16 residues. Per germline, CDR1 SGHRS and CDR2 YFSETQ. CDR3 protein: CASSLMGGRGTDTQYF. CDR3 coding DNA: TGCGCCAGCAGCTTGATGGGGGGGCGCGGCACAGATACGCAGTATTTT. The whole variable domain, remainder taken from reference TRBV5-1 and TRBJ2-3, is KAGVTQTPRYLIKTRGQQVTLSCSPISGHRSVSWYQQTPGQGLQFLFEYFSETQRNKGNFPGRFSGRQFSNSRSEMNVSTLELGDSALYLCASSLMGGRGTDTQYFGPGTRLTVL.

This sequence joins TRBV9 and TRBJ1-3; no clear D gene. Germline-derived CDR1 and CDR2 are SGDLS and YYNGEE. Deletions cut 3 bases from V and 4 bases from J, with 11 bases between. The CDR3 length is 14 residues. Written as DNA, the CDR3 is TGTGCCAGCAGCGCAGATGGGTCCGGAAACACCATATATTTT. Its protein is CASSADGSGNTIYF.

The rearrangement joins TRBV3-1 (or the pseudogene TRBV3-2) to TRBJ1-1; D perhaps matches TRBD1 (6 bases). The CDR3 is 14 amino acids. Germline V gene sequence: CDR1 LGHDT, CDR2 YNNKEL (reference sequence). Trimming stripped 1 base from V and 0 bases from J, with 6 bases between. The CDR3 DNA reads TGTGCCAGCAGCCAAGGGACAGTGAACACTGAAGCTTTCTTT. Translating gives CASSQGTVNTEAFF.

The CDR3 region is CASREASGYNEQFF. The CDR3, as DNA: TGCGCCAGCAGGGAGGCTAGCGGCTACAATGAGCAGTTCTTC. V usage is TRBV5-1 and J usage is TRBJ2-1; 7 nucleotides match TRBD2. The germline gives CDR1 SGHRS, CDR2 YFSETQ. The CDR3 has 14 residues. Germline trimming cut 5 bases from V and 3 bases from J; bases unmatched to any gene: 5.

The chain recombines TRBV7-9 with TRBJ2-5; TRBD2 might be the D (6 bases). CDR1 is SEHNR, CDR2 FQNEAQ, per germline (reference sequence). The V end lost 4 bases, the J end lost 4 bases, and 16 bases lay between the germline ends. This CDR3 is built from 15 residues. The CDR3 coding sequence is TGTGCCAGCAGCTCAAGGCGGGGTGGGAGAGAGACCCAGTACTTC. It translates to CASSSRRGGRETQYF.

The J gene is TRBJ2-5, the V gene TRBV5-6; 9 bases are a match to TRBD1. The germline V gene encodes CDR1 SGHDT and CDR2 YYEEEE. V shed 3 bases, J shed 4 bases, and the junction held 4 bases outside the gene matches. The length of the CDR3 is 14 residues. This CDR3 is CASSSPGQGETQYF. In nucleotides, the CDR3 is TGTGCCAGCAGCTCCCCGGGACAGGGAGAGACCCAGTACTTC.

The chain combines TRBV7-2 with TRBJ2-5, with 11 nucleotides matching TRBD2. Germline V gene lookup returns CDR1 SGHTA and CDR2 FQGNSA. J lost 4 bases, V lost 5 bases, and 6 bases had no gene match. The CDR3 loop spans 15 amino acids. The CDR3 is CASSALGLAGETQYF. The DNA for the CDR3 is TGTGCCAGCAGCGCCCTCGGACTAGCGGGAGAGACCCAGTACTTC.

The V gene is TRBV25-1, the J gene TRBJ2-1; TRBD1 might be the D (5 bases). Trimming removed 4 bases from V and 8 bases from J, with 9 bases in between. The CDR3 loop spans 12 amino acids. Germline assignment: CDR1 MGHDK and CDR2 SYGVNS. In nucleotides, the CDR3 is TGTGCCAGCAGTGGGGGCGGCTATGAGCAGTTCTTC. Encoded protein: CASSGGGYEQFF.

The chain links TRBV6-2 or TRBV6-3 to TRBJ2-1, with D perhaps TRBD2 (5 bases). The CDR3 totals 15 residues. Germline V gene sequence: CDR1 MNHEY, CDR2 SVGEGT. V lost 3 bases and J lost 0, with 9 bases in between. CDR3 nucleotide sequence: TGTGCCAGCAGTTATGGAGCGGTCTCCTACAATGAGCAGTTCTTC. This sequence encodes CASSYGAVSYNEQFF.

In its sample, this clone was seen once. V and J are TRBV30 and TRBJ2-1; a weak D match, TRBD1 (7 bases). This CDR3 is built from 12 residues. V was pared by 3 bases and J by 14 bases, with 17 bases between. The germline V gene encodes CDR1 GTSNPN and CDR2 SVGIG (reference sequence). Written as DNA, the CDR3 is TGTGCCTGGAGAATCCCAGGGGGGAACAAGTTCTTC. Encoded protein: CAWRIPGGNKFF.

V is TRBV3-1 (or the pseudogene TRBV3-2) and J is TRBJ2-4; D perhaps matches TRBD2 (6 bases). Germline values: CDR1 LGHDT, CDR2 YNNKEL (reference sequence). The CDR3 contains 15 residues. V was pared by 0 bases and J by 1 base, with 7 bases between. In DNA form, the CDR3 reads TGTGCCAGCAGCCAAGAAGGAGGGGCCAAAAACATTCAGTACTTC. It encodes CASSQEGGAKNIQYF.